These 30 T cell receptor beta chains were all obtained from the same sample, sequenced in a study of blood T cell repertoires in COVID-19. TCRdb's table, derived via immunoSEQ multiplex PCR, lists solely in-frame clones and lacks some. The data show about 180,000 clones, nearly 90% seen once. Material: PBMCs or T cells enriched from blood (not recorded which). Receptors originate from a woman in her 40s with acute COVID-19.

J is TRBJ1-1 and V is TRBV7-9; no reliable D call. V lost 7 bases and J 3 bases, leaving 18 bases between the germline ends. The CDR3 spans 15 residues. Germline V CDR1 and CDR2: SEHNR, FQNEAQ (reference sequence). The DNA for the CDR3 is TGTGCCAGCACCCTAGAGGCTGCCGGCGACACTGAAGCTTTCTTT. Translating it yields CASTLEAAGDTEAFF.

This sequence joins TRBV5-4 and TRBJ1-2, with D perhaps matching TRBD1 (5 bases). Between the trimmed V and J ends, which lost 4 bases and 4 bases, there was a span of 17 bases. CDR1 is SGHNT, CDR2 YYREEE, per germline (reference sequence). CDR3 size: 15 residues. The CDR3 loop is CASSKDGGGTYGYTF. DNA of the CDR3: TGTGCCAGCAGCAAGGACGGGGGGGGAACCTATGGCTACACCTTC.

CDR3 in amino acids: CASSLQEGGLGQPQHF. Here the CDR3 DNA reads TGTGCCAGCTCACTACAAGAGGGGGGGCTAGGACAGCCCCAGCATTTT. The V call is TRBV18, the J call TRBJ1-5; a possible D gene is TRBD1 (6 bases). Trimming took 4 bases from V and 7 from J, leaving 20 bases between them. The CDR3 totals 16 residues. CDR1 and CDR2 from the germline V gene are KGHSH and LQKENI. Combining the CDR3 with reference TRBV18 and TRBJ1-5 gives the whole variable domain NAGVMQNPRHLVRRRGQEARLRCSPMKGHSHVYWYRQLPEEGLKFMVYLQKENIIDESGMPKERFSAEFPKEGPSILRIQQVVRGDSAAYFCASSLQEGGLGQPQHFGDGTRLSIL.

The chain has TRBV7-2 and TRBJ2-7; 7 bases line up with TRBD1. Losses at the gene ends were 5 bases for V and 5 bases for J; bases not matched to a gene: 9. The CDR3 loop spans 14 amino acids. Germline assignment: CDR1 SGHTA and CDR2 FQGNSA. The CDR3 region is CASSNRQGSHEQYF. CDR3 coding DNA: TGTGCCAGCAGCAACCGACAGGGCAGTCACGAGCAGTACTTC.

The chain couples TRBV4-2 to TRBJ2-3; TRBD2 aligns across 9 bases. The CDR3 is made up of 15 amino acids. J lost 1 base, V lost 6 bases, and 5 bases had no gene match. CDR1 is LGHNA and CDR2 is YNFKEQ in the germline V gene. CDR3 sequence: CASSIRTSGTDTQYF. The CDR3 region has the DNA TGTGCCAGCAGTATAAGGACTAGCGGCACAGATACGCAGTATTTT.

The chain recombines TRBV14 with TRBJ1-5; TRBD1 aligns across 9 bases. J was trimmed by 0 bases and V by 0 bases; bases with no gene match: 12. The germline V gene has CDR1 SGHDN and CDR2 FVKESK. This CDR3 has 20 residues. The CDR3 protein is CASSQDKDRGILDSNQPQHF. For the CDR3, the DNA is TGTGCCAGCAGCCAAGATAAGGACAGGGGAATCCTCGATAGCAATCAGCCCCAGCATTTT.

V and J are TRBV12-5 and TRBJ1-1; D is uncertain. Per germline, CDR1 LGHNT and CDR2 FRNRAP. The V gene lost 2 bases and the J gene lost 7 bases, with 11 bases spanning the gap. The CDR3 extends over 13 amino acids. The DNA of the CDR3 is TGTGCTAGTGGTTTGCGGAGCGGACTTGAAGCTTTCTTT. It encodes CASGLRSGLEAFF.

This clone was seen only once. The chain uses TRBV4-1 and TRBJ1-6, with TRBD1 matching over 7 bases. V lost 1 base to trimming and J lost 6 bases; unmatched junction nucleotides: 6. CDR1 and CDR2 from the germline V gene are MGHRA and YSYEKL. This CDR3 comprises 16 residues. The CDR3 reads CASSQVGQAPNSPLHF. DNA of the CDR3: TGCGCCAGCAGCCAAGTCGGACAGGCCCCTAATTCACCCCTCCACTTT.

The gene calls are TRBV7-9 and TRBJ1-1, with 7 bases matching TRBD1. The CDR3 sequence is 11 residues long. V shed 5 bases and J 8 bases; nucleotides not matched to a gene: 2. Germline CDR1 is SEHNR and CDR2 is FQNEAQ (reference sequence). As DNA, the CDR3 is TGTGCCAGCAGCCGGGACAGCGAAGCTTTCTTT. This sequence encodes CASSRDSEAFF.

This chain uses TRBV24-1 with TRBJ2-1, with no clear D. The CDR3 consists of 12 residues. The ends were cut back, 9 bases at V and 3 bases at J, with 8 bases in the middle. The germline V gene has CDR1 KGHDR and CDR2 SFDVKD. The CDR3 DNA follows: TGTGCCACCGGTACGGTCTACAATGAGCAGTTCTTC. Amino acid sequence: CATGTVYNEQFF.

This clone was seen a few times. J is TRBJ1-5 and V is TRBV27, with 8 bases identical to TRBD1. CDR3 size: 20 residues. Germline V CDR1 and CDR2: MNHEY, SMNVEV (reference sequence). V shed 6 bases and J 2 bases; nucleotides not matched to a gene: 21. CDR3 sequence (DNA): TGTGCCAGCAGCTACCGGACAGGGACGAGGGCCGGGGGAGGCAATCAGCCCCAGCATTTT. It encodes CASSYRTGTRAGGGNQPQHF.

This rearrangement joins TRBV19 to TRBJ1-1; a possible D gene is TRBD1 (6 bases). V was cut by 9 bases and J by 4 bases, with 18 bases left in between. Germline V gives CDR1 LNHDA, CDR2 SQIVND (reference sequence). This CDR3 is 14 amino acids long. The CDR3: CASIRTGRSTEAFF. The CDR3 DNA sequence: TGTGCCAGCATAAGAACAGGGAGAAGCACTGAAGCTTTCTTT.

The DNA for the CDR3 is TGTGTAACGCGGAGGGGACTAGGAGAGACCCAGTACTTC. The encoded protein is CVTRRGLGETQYF. The genes are TRBV12-3 or TRBV12-4 and TRBJ2-5; 8 bases match TRBD2. This CDR3 comprises 13 residues.

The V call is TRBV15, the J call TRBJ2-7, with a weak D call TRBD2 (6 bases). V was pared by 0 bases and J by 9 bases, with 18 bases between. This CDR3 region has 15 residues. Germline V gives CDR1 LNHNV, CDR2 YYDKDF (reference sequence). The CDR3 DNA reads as TGTGCCACCAGCAGAGATGCCGGGGGAAGGTTCGGGCAGTACTTC. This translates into CATSRDAGGRFGQYF.

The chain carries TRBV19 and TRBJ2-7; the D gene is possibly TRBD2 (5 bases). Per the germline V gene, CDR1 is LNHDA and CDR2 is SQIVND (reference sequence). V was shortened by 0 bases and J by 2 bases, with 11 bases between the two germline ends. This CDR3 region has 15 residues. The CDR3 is CASSIDHIAPYEQYF. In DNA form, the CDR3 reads TGTGCCAGTAGTATAGATCACATAGCGCCCTACGAGCAGTACTTC.

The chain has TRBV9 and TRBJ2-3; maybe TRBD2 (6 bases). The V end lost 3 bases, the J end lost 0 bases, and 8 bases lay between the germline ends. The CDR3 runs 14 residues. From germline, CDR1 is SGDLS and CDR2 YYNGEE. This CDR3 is CASSGGDSTDTQYF. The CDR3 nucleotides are TGTGCCAGCAGCGGGGGGGACAGCACAGATACGCAGTATTTT.

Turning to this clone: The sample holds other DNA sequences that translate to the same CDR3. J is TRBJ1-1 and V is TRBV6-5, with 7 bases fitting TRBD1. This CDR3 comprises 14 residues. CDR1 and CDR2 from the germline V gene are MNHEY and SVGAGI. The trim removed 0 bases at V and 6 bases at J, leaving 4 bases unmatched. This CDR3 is CASSYSGQGAEAFF. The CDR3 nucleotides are TGTGCCAGCAGTTACTCGGGGCAGGGGGCTGAAGCTTTCTTT.

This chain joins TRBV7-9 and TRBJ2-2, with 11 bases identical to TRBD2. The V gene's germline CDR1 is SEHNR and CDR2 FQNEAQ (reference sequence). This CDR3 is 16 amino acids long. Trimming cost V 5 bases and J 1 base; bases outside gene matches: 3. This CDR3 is CASSTGLAGNTGELFF. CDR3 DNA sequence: TGTGCCAGCAGCACCGGACTAGCGGGGAACACCGGGGAGCTGTTTTTT.

The CDR3 bases are TGTGCCAGCAGCTTAGGCCAGGGGGCGGGGGAGCAGTACTTC. This codes for CASSLGQGAGEQYF. This chain joins TRBV13 and TRBJ2-7, with TRBD1 matching 8 bases. The ends lost 0 bases at V and 7 bases at J; junction bases unmatched: 5. Germline V gene lookup returns CDR1 PRHDT and CDR2 FYEKMQ (reference sequence). The CDR3 extends over 14 amino acids. Based on the CDR3 plus reference TRBV13 and TRBJ2-7, the full variable domain is AAGVIQSPRHLIKEKRETATLKCYPIPRHDTVYWYQQGPGQDPQFLISFYEKMQSDKGSIPDRFSAQQFSDYHSELNMSSLELGDSALYFCASSLGQGAGEQYFGPGTRLTVT.

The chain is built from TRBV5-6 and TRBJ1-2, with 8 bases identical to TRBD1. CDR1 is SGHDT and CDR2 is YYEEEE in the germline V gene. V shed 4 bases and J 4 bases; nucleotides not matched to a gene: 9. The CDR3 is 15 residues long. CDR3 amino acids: CASSPGQGIPYGYTF. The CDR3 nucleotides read TGTGCCAGCAGCCCCGGACAGGGAATCCCCTATGGCTACACCTTC.

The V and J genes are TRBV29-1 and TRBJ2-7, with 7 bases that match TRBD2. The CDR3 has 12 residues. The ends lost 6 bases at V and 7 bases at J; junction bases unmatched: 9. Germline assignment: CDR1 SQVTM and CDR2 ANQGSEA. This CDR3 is CSVRAGPGEQYF. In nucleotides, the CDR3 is TGCAGCGTCCGAGCGGGACCTGGGGAGCAGTACTTC.

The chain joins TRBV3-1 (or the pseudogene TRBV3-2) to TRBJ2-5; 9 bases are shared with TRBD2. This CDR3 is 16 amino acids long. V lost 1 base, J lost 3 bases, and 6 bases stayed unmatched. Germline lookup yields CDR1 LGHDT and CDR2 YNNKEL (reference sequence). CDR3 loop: CASSQALAGTKETQYF. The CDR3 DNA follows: TGTGCCAGCAGCCAAGCGCTAGCGGGGACCAAAGAGACCCAGTACTTC.

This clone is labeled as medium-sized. For the CDR3, the DNA is TGTGCCAGCAGTGCTGCCGGCTCGGGGGGTAGTGAGCAGTTCTTC. Protein: CASSAAGSGGSEQFF. V is TRBV4-2 and J is TRBJ2-1; 7 bases match TRBD2. Losses at the gene ends were 6 bases for V and 9 bases for J; bases not matched to a gene: 14. This CDR3 region has 15 residues. Germline V gene data show CDR1 as LGHNA and CDR2 as YNFKEQ.

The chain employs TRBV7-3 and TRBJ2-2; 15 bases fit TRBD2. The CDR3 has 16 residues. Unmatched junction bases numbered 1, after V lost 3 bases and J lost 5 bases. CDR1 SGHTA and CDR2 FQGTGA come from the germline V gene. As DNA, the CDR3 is TGTGCCAGCAGCTTCGGACTAGCGGGAGGGACCGGGGAGCTGTTTTTT. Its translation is CASSFGLAGGTGELFF.

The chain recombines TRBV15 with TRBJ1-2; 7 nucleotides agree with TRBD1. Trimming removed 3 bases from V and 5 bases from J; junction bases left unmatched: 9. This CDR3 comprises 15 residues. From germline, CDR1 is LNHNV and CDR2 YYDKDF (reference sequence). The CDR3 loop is CATSRDTGAGYGYTF. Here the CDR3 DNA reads TGTGCCACCAGCAGGGACACAGGGGCCGGTTATGGCTACACCTTC.

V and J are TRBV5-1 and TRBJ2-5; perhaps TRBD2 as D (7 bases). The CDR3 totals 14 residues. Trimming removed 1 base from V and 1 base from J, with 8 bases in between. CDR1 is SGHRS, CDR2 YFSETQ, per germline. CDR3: CASSLRGAQETQYF. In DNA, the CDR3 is TGCGCCAGCAGCTTGCGGGGGGCCCAAGAGACCCAGTACTTC.

CDR3 bases: TGTGCCAGCAGCTACGACAGTCTGAATGAAAAACTGTTTTTT. It encodes CASSYDSLNEKLFF. The chain employs TRBV6-5 and TRBJ1-4, with TRBD1 as a possible D gene (5 bases). This CDR3 comprises 14 residues. V was pared by 6 bases and J by 5 bases, with 13 bases between. The germline CDR1 and CDR2 sequences are MNHEY and SVGAGI.

Here the CDR3 DNA reads TGTGCCAGGGGGGGGCTTGAAGCTTTCTTT. It codes for CARGGLEAFF. The V gene is TRBV6-5, the J gene TRBJ1-1, with D perhaps matching TRBD1 (6 bases). The CDR3 covers 10 residues. Trimming took 9 bases from V and 7 from J, leaving 9 bases between them. Germline CDR1 and CDR2: MNHEY and SVGAGI.

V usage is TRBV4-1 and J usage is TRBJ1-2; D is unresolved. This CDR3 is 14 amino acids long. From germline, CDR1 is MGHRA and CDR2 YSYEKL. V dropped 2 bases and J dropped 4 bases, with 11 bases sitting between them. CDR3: CASSQPQEPYGYTF. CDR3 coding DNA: TGCGCCAGCAGCCAACCGCAGGAACCCTATGGCTACACCTTC.

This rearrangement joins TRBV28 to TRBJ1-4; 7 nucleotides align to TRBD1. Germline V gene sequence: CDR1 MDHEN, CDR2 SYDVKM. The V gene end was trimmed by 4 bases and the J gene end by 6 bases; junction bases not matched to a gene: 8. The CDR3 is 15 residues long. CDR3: CASSSQGNRDEKLFF. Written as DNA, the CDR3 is TGTGCCAGCAGTTCACAGGGGAATAGGGATGAAAAACTGTTTTTT. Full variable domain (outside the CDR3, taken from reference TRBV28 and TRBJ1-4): DVKVTQSSRYLVKRTGEKVFLECVQDMDHENMFWYRQDPGLGLRLIYFSYDVKMKEKGDIPEGYSVSREKKERFSLILESASTNQTSMYLCASSSQGNRDEKLFFGSGTQLSVL.